The present entry profiles one TCR beta chain with its context. Antigen specificity is unknown. This record comes from a study of early T cells in non-severe SARS-CoV-2 infection. Findings of the study overall: CD4 and private specificities were missed by VDJdb matching, which favored anti-spike CD8 responses.

Unique molecular identifiers tagged individual cDNA molecules. TCRdb analysed the 5' RACE reads with MiXCR anew, one entry per CDR3 protein. The top ten hold around 16% of the sample, which has some 80,000 distinct CDR3 sequences, about 12% seen once. The V end lost 4 bases, the J end lost 11 bases, and 10 bases lay between the germline ends. The CDR3 runs to 11 residues. Per the germline V gene, CDR1 is MNHEY and CDR2 is SVGAGI. This sequence was found in an adult who was a healthcare worker with PCR-confirmed SARS-CoV-2 infection or an uninfected control (not recorded which). The donor label of this sample is uncertain. The chain combines TRBV6-5 with TRBJ2-3, with D tentatively TRBD2 (5 bases). Sequences were derived from whole blood, sampled at baseline. The CDR3 loop is CASSSAGEQYF. The DNA of the CDR3 is TGTGCCAGCAGTTCCGCCGGGGAGCAGTATTTT.